The TCR beta chain under discussion was sequenced for a study of OX40 agonist ivuxolimab in advanced cancers. Overall study context: Age averaged around 60 years (range roughly 20 to 90), and 82.7% were male. Three patients got partial responses; one had hepatocellular carcinoma and two had cutaneous melanoma. Study findings and constraints: Expanded clones tended on average to be more numerous among CD8+ T cells than CD4+. Relatively little clonal expansion, among the lowest observed, appeared in partial responders at 0.1-3.0 mg/kg.

The method was immunoSEQ multiplex PCR; TCRdb's version includes in-frame clones alone and lacks a portion of them. The sample has about 79,000 clones, 70% to 90% seen once. This CDR3 region has 11 residues. The ends were cut back, 5 bases at V and 11 bases at J, with 13 bases in the middle. Per the germline V gene, CDR1 is SGHRS and CDR2 is YFSETQ. In regard to this clone: What it binds is unknown.

The rearrangement uses TRBV5-1 and TRBJ2-5; D may be TRBD2 (5 bases). The source material was CD4+ or CD8+ T cells sorted from blood, sampled in a trial of the OX40 agonist ivuxolimab. The sequence was obtained from an adult with an advanced solid tumor such as melanoma, head and neck, liver or kidney cancer. The CDR3 protein is CASSLTEEQYF. CDR3 coding DNA: TGCGCCAGCAGTCTTACGGAGGAGCAGTACTTC.